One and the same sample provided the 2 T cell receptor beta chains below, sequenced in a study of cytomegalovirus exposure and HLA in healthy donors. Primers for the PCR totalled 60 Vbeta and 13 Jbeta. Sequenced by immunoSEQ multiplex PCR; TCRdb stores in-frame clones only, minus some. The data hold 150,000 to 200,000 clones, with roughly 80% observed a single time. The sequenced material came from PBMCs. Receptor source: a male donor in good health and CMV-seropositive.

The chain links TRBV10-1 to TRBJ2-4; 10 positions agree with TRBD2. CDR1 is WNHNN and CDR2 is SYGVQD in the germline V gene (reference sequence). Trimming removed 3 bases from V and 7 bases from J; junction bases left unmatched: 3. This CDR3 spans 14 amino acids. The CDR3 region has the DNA TGCGCCAGCAGTGAAGGGACTAGCGTGAACATTCAGTACTTC. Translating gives CASSEGTSVNIQYF.

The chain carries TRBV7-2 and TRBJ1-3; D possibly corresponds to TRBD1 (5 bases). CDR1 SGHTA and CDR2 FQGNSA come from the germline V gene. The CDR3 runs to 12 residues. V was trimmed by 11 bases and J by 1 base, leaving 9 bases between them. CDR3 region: CASGGSGNTIYF. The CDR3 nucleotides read TGTGCCTCCGGGGGGTCTGGAAACACCATATATTTT.